A single sample is the source of the 16 T cell receptor beta chains below, sequenced in a study of CD8+CD57+ T cells in acquired aplastic anemia. Genomic DNA acted as the template from which TCR beta VDJ combination and CDR3 sequence profiling were carried out. TCRdb re-analysed the reads in MiXCR, keeping a single row per CDR3 protein. The table has about 180,000 distinct CDR3 sequences, 45% to 55% seen once. Whoever was chosen for sequencing had shown CD8+CD57+ cell expansion by flow cytometry. The sample was sorted CD4+, CD8+, or CD8+CD57+ T cells (not recorded which) from PBMCs. These receptors all come from a human donor with aplastic anemia.

The rearrangement joins TRBV6-6 to TRBJ2-1; D is possibly TRBD2 (6 bases). Trimming shortened V by 4 bases and J by 6 bases, and 13 bases separated the two germline ends. The CDR3 length is 14 residues. Germline CDR1 MNHNY, CDR2 SVGAGI (reference sequence). The chain's CDR3 is CASSLQGRGNEQFF. In DNA, the CDR3 is TGTGCCAGCAGTTTACAAGGGCGGGGCAATGAGCAGTTCTTC.

As to this clonotype: A much larger clone differs by one base, so this may be a read error. The chain couples TRBV5-1 to TRBJ2-5, with 7 bases aligning to TRBD2. Germline loops: CDR1 SGHRS, CDR2 YFSETQ. The CDR3 runs to 15 residues. Losses at the gene ends were 4 bases for V and 4 bases for J; bases not matched to a gene: 10. CDR3 region: CASSVGGINRETQYF. CDR3 in DNA: TGCGCCAGCAGCGTCGGGGGGATTAACCGAGAGACCCAGTACTTC.

The CDR3 spells CATSRRMQGFGETQYF. DNA for the CDR3: TGTGCCACCAGCAGACGGATGCAGGGTTTTGGGGAGACCCAGTACTTC. The J gene is TRBJ2-5, the V gene TRBV15, with D perhaps TRBD1 (5 bases). The CDR3 covers 16 residues. Deletions cut 2 bases from V and 5 bases from J, with 18 bases between. Per the germline V gene, CDR1 is LNHNV and CDR2 is YYDKDF (reference sequence). The whole variable domain, remainder taken from reference TRBV15 and TRBJ2-5, is DAMVIQNPRYQVTQFGKPVTLSCSQTLNHNVMYWYQQKSSQAPKLLFHYYDKDFNNEADTPDNFQSRRPNTSFCFLDIRSPGLGDTAMYLCATSRRMQGFGETQYFGPGTRLLVL.

This sequence joins TRBV10-3 and TRBJ1-1; D might be TRBD1 (5 bases). This CDR3 has 14 residues. CDR1 is ENHRY, CDR2 SYGVKD, per germline. V gave up 11 bases and J gave up 1 base, with 17 bases separating them. The CDR3 protein is CAVSRDGGNTEAFF. The CDR3 DNA reads TGTGCCGTTTCCAGGGACGGGGGGAACACTGAAGCTTTCTTT.

The chain uses TRBV5-1 and TRBJ1-3, with D unresolved. The CDR3 covers 15 residues. Germline lookup yields CDR1 SGHRS and CDR2 YFSETQ. Trimming removed 2 bases at V and 0 bases at J, with 9 bases between. CDR3 nucleotide sequence: TGCGCCAGCAGCTTAGAGGGAGACTCTGGAAACACCATATATTTT. It translates to CASSLEGDSGNTIYF.

A remark on this clonotype: This may arise from a read error, as a much more abundant clone is one base away. This sequence joins TRBV6-4 and TRBJ1-1; D is perhaps TRBD1 (5 bases). Germline V gives CDR1 MRHNA, CDR2 SNTAGT. CDR3 length: 15 amino acids. The CDR3 DNA is TGTGCCAGCGGTGACCTCTCAGGGAATGGTTCTGAAGCTTTCTTT. The encoded protein is CASGDLSGNGSEAFF.

This clonotype was seen a handful of times. The chain couples TRBV3-1 to TRBJ1-2, with TRBD1 matching 7 bases. V gave up 3 bases and J gave up 5 bases; unmatched junction bases: 9. There are 15 residues in the CDR3. Germline CDR1 LGHDT, CDR2 YNNKEL (reference sequence). The CDR3 loop is CASSHYDGQVYGYTF. The CDR3 DNA reads as TGTGCCAGCAGCCACTACGACGGACAGGTTTATGGCTACACCTTC.

For this clonotype: A much larger clonotype is one base distant, so this may be a read error. The chain combines TRBV6-1 with TRBJ1-3; 11 nucleotides align to TRBD1. CDR1 is MNHNS, CDR2 SASEGT, per germline. The CDR3 covers 14 residues. The V gene end was trimmed by 6 bases and the J gene end by 11 bases; junction bases not matched to a gene: 9. The CDR3 coding sequence is TGTGCCAGCAGCCGCGGACAGGGGGCGAACGCCATATATTTT. Residues: CASSRGQGANAIYF.

A remark on this clonotype: At one boundary the junction diverges from the germline segment, which might be a read error. The CDR3 sequence is CASSSRPGTGAVLYSYTF. As DNA, the CDR3 is TGTGCCAGCAGCTCCAGACCCGGGACAGGGGCGGTTCTCTATAGCTACACCTTC. This sequence joins TRBV11-2 and TRBJ1-2, with 10 positions matching TRBD1. The CDR3 has 18 amino acids. The germline CDR1 and CDR2 sequences are SGHAT and FQNNGV.

The DNA for the CDR3 is TGCAGTGCTAGCCACAGGGGAGAGGCCACCTACGAGCAGTACTTC. The encoded protein is CSASHRGEATYEQYF. The rearrangement uses TRBV20-1 and TRBJ2-7; 7 nucleotides line up with TRBD1. The V and J ends lost 3 bases and 2 bases, in that order; junction bases with no gene match: 10. CDR1 DFQATT and CDR2 SNEGSKA come from the germline V gene (reference sequence). This CDR3 region has 15 residues.

The V call is TRBV24-1, the J call TRBJ2-3; D may be TRBD2 (5 bases). CDR1 and CDR2 (germline): KGHDR, SFDVKD. Trimming removed 5 bases from V and 2 bases from J, with 13 bases in between. CDR3 length: 15 amino acids. The DNA of the CDR3 is TGTGCCACCAGTGGCGGGCCGGGGTACACAGATACGCAGTATTTT. Its translation: CATSGGPGYTDTQYF.

This clonotype has at least ten counts. The genes are TRBV5-4 and TRBJ1-1; a weak D match, TRBD1 (5 bases). Germline CDR1 reads SGHNT; CDR2 reads YYREEE (reference sequence). The CDR3 loop spans 16 amino acids. The V gene lost 0 bases and the J gene lost 1 base, with 13 bases spanning the gap. CDR3: CASSLGGAQGNTEAFF. Written as DNA, the CDR3 is TGTGCCAGCAGCTTGGGAGGGGCGCAGGGGAACACTGAAGCTTTCTTT.

This clonotype was counted at least ten times. The V and J genes are TRBV9 and TRBJ1-2, with D perhaps matching TRBD1 (6 bases). V lost 3 bases, J lost 4 bases, and 16 bases lay in between. This CDR3 spans 15 amino acids. Germline lookup yields CDR1 SGDLS and CDR2 YYNGEE. CDR3 bases: TGTGCCAGCAGCGAGGGGGGTAGCTTCGGCTATGGCTACACCTTC. The encoded protein is CASSEGGSFGYGYTF. The variable domain in full, completed from reference TRBV9 and TRBJ1-2, reads DSGVTQTPKHLITATGQRVTLRCSPRSGDLSVYWYQQSLDQGLQFLIQYYNGEERAKGNILERFSAQQFPDLHSELNLSSLELGDSALYFCASSEGGSFGYGYTFGSGTRLTVV.

This clonotype was found many times. The chain recombines TRBV7-2 with TRBJ1-3, with a weak D call TRBD1 (5 bases). Deletions cut 6 bases from V and 4 bases from J, with 10 bases between. In germline, CDR1 is SGHTA, CDR2 FQGNSA. The CDR3 consists of 13 residues. The CDR3 DNA sequence: TGTGCCAGCAGAAGGGGTACCGGAAACACCATATATTTT. It codes for CASRRGTGNTIYF.

The table lists this clonotype with many counts. This chain links TRBV19 with TRBJ2-7; D gene uncertain. The germline gives CDR1 LNHDA, CDR2 SQIVND (reference sequence). V shed 5 bases and J shed 0 bases, with 8 bases lying between them. This CDR3 is built from 13 residues. Here the CDR3 DNA reads TGTGCCAGTAGTGCCGCAAGCTCCTACGAGCAGTACTTC. This translates into CASSAASSYEQYF.

This clonotype was detected ten times or more. The V and J genes are TRBV5-1 and TRBJ2-7; the match to TRBD1 covers 10 bases. Germline V gene data show CDR1 as SGHRS and CDR2 as YFSETQ. With 4 bases clipped from V and 7 bases from J, the junction kept 8 bases outside the gene matches. The CDR3 totals 14 residues. In nucleotides, the CDR3 is TGCGCCAGCAGCGCTGACAGGGGGCGACGTGAGCAGTACTTC. This gives the protein CASSADRGRREQYF.